Presented here are 32 T cell receptor beta chains from one specimen sequenced in a study of T cell repertoires in cytomegalovirus infection (dated by TCRdb to the late 2010s). The antigens for these receptors are not known. Taken with the paper, the label for treatment or condition translates to: in vitro stimulation with specific CMV peptide epitopes to enrich CMV-specific T cells. TCRdb names Illumina HiSeq 1500 as the instrument used. The raw public data were reprocessed by TCRdb itself: fastp quality trimming at Q25, MiXCR clonotype calling, in-frame beta chains only. Identical CDR3 protein sequences are pooled into one entry, listed with their most common genes and DNA. This sample holds hundreds of thousands of distinct CDR3 sequences; more than 30% were observed only once. The ten largest clones represent around a sixth of the sample. Here the sequenced sample was cultured PBMCs, taken from culture after CMV antigen stimulation. These receptors were collected from a human donor in good health (CMV status not recorded). Some clones in this sample may be carry-over from other donors' samples.

This clonotype was counted a few times. The genes are TRBV3-1 and TRBJ1-6; D unclear. The CDR3 length is 14 residues. CDR1 and CDR2 from the germline V gene are LGHDT and YNNKEL (reference sequence). Trimming shortened V by 4 bases and J by 6 bases, and 10 bases separated the two germline ends. The CDR3 bases are TGTGCCAGCAGCCGGAGGCAGGCTAATTCACCCCTCCACTTT. It encodes CASSRRQANSPLHF.

The chain carries TRBV20-1 and TRBJ2-3; D is perhaps TRBD1 (6 bases). In germline, CDR1 is DFQATT, CDR2 SNEGSKA (reference sequence). Trimming pared 1 base from V and 0 bases from J, leaving 11 bases between. The CDR3 is 15 amino acids. The CDR3 is CSARAGTISTDTQYF. In DNA form, the CDR3 reads TGCAGTGCTAGAGCCGGGACAATAAGCACAGATACGCAGTATTTT.

V usage is TRBV20-1 and J usage is TRBJ2-3; TRBD1 aligns across 8 bases. From germline, CDR1 is DFQATT and CDR2 SNEGSKA (reference sequence). With V trimmed by 5 bases and J by 3 bases, 7 bases remained unmatched. This CDR3 contains 14 residues. CDR3 amino acids: CSASGQGWTDTQYF. In DNA, the CDR3 is TGCAGTGCTTCAGGACAGGGTTGGACAGATACGCAGTATTTT.

This clonotype was seen more than once but under ten times. The genes are TRBV11-2 and TRBJ2-3; D unresolved. Per the germline V gene, CDR1 is SGHAT and CDR2 is FQNNGV. The CDR3 sequence is 14 residues long. V dropped 1 base and J dropped 4 bases, with 9 bases sitting between them. The CDR3 here is CASSLAPRADTQYF. The CDR3 nucleotides read TGTGCCAGCAGCTTAGCCCCCAGAGCAGATACGCAGTATTTT.

This clonotype was picked up many times. The chain uses TRBV10-3 and TRBJ2-1, with D possibly being TRBD2 (6 bases). The germline V gene has CDR1 ENHRY and CDR2 SYGVKD. This CDR3 region has 16 residues. Trimming removed 4 bases from V and 5 bases from J, with 18 bases in between. CDR3 amino acids: CAISGRRGKGNNEQFF. The DNA for the CDR3 is TGTGCCATCAGTGGAAGGAGGGGCAAAGGGAACAATGAGCAGTTCTTC.

The CDR3: CASSYAGDRQYF. DNA for the CDR3: TGTGCCAGCAGTTACGCAGGCGACAGGCAGTACTTC. The chain recombines TRBV6-5 with TRBJ2-7; a possible D gene is TRBD1 (5 bases). V was cut by 2 bases and J by 9 bases, with 11 bases left in between. Germline CDR1 reads MNHEY; CDR2 reads SVGAGI. The CDR3 has 12 residues.

This clonotype was found many times. The chain joins TRBV5-1 to TRBJ2-1; 11 bases are shared with TRBD2. CDR1 SGHRS and CDR2 YFSETQ come from the germline V gene. This CDR3 comprises 15 residues. V shed 4 bases and J 5 bases; nucleotides not matched to a gene: 5. The CDR3, as DNA: TGCGCCAGCAGCGAGGGGACTAGCGGCCACAATGAGCAGTTCTTC. Encoded protein: CASSEGTSGHNEQFF.

This clonotype was counted between two and nine times. V usage is TRBV9 and J usage is TRBJ2-3, with D possibly TRBD2 on 6 matching bases. V gave up 3 bases and J gave up 0 bases, with 14 bases separating them. The CDR3 totals 16 residues. Germline V gene sequence: CDR1 SGDLS, CDR2 YYNGEE. The CDR3 spells CASSERLAKSTDTQYF. The CDR3 DNA reads TGTGCCAGCAGCGAAAGGCTAGCGAAAAGCACAGATACGCAGTATTTT.

This chain uses TRBV11-2 with TRBJ2-1; TRBD1 is a possible D gene (5 bases). V was shortened by 3 bases and J by 0 bases, with 9 bases between the two germline ends. Germline V CDR1 and CDR2: SGHAT, FQNNGV. This CDR3 region has 15 residues. CDR3 region: CASSFMTDSYNEQFF. DNA of the CDR3: TGTGCCAGCAGCTTTATGACAGACTCCTACAATGAGCAGTTCTTC.

There are a few counts of this clonotype. The chain has TRBV7-8 and TRBJ2-7, with 8 bases fitting TRBD2. Trimming took 7 bases from V and 0 from J; bases not matched to a gene: 11. The V gene's germline CDR1 is SGHVS and CDR2 FQNEAQ. This CDR3 has 16 residues. CDR3 sequence: CASIPIGTSGSYEQYF. The CDR3 DNA reads as TGTGCCAGCATCCCAATAGGTACTAGCGGCTCCTACGAGCAGTACTTC.

Ten or more counts support this clonotype. The gene calls are TRBV7-2 and TRBJ2-1; 8 bases fit TRBD2. Per germline, CDR1 SGHTA and CDR2 FQGNSA. The CDR3 extends over 13 amino acids. With V trimmed by 3 bases and J by 8 bases, 3 bases remained unmatched. The CDR3 loop is CASSFGLAYEQFF. CDR3 sequence (DNA): TGTGCCAGCAGCTTTGGACTAGCATATGAGCAGTTCTTC.

The chain links TRBV7-9 to TRBJ2-3; 10 nucleotides agree with TRBD2. Germline CDR1 is SEHNR and CDR2 is FQNEAQ (reference sequence). This CDR3 is 16 amino acids long. J was trimmed by 2 bases and V by 6 bases; bases with no gene match: 8. CDR3 protein: CASSRSGRGSTDTQYF. CDR3 nucleotide sequence: TGTGCCAGCAGTCGGAGCGGGAGGGGGTCCACAGATACGCAGTATTTT.

This clonotype was observed at least ten times. This sequence joins TRBV6-1 and TRBJ2-7; 7 nucleotides match TRBD2. The length of the CDR3 is 15 residues. V dropped 10 bases and J dropped 2; count of bases not matched to a gene: 14. Germline-derived CDR1 and CDR2 are MNHNS and SASEGT. CDR3 nucleotide sequence: TGTGCCACCAAAATAGGATCCGGGACTACCTACGAGCAGTACGTC. It specifies CATKIGSGTTYEQYV.

The gene calls are TRBV12-5 and TRBJ1-3; 10 bases line up with TRBD1. This CDR3 is built from 13 residues. After removal of 7 bases from V and 7 bases from J, the junction contained 4 bases not matched to a gene. Germline assignment: CDR1 LGHNT and CDR2 FRNRAP. The CDR3 coding sequence is TGTGCTAGTGCCTGGACAGGGGGTAACACCATATATTTT. Translating it yields CASAWTGGNTIYF.

This rearrangement joins TRBV6-2 or TRBV6-3 to TRBJ2-3, with D unresolved. This CDR3 contains 14 residues. Germline V gene data show CDR1 as MNHEY and CDR2 as SVGEGT. The V end was cut by 7 bases, the J end by 3 bases, with 14 bases between. CDR3 nucleotide sequence: TGTGCCAGCACGAAGAAGGGTGAGACAGATACGCAGTATTTT. Residues: CASTKKGETDTQYF.

The chain combines TRBV6-5 with TRBJ1-2; a weak D match, TRBD1 (5 bases). Germline V gene lookup returns CDR1 MNHEY and CDR2 SVGAGI. The CDR3 spans 15 residues. V shed 0 bases and J shed 6 bases, with 14 bases lying between them. The CDR3 here is CASSYSITGGDGYTF. The CDR3 nucleotides read TGTGCCAGCAGTTACTCAATTACAGGTGGCGATGGCTACACCTTC.

The rearrangement links TRBV24-1 to TRBJ2-5; perhaps D is TRBD1 or TRBD2 (5 bases each). Trimming left V 2 bases short and J 2 bases short, with 14 bases between. Germline CDR1 reads KGHDR; CDR2 reads SFDVKD. CDR3 length: 16 amino acids. The CDR3 DNA reads TGTGCCACCAGTGATTCTGAGGGGCGAGGGCAAGAGACCCAGTACTTC. Protein sequence: CATSDSEGRGQETQYF.

The V call is TRBV20-1, the J call TRBJ1-5; no reliable D call. The germline CDR1 and CDR2 sequences are DFQATT and SNEGSKA (reference sequence). This CDR3 spans 13 amino acids. Deletions cut 6 bases from V and 2 bases from J, with 11 bases between. In DNA, the CDR3 is TGCAGTGCCTCAAACCCGGGCAATCAGCCCCAGCATTTT. The encoded protein is CSASNPGNQPQHF.

This sequence joins TRBV10-3 and TRBJ1-6; D is undetermined. V lost 0 bases to trimming and J lost 6 bases, with 3 bases between them. The CDR3 is made up of 13 amino acids. Germline V lookup: CDR1 ENHRY, CDR2 SYGVKD. The CDR3 spells CAISESINSPLHF. For the CDR3, the DNA is TGTGCCATCAGTGAGTCGATTAATTCACCCCTCCACTTT.

The chain is built from TRBV6-2 or TRBV6-3 and TRBJ2-1; TRBD1 is a possible D gene (5 bases). V was clipped by 2 bases and J by 15 bases, with 14 bases between them. CDR1 MNHEY and CDR2 SVGEGT come from the germline V gene. The CDR3 spans 12 residues. CDR3 sequence: CASSYQSGYRFF. The CDR3, as DNA: TGTGCCAGCAGTTACCAGTCAGGGTATAGGTTCTTC.

V and J are TRBV7-9 and TRBJ2-5; no firm D call. The germline gives CDR1 SEHNR, CDR2 FQNEAQ (reference sequence). The CDR3 runs to 13 residues. V lost 4 bases to trimming and J lost 2 bases, with 8 bases between them. The CDR3 DNA reads as TGTGCCAGCAGCTGGGAAAGTCAAGAGACCCAGTACTTC. Encoded protein: CASSWESQETQYF.

This clonotype has a handful of counts. V is TRBV7-2 and J is TRBJ1-5; D is undetermined. V dropped 4 bases and J dropped 3 bases, with 10 bases sitting between them. Germline V CDR1 and CDR2: SGHTA, FQGNSA. The CDR3 contains 14 residues. CDR3 nucleotide sequence: TGTGCCAGCAGCTCAGTGTCCTTCAATCAGCCCCAGCATTTT. Translating gives CASSSVSFNQPQHF. The full variable domain, with the rest looked up from reference TRBV7-2 and TRBJ1-5, is GAGVSQSPSNKVTEKGKDVELRCDPISGHTALYWYRQSLGQGLEFLIYFQGNSAPDKSGLPSDRFSAERTGGSVSTLTIQRTQQEDSAVYLCASSSVSFNQPQHFGDGTRLSIL.

This chain joins TRBV7-2 and TRBJ2-7; 8 bases fit TRBD2. V gave up 3 bases and J gave up 1 base; unmatched junction bases: 2. The CDR3 runs 14 residues. Germline values: CDR1 SGHTA, CDR2 FQGNSA. The CDR3 loop is CASSFVAGSYEQYF. CDR3 DNA sequence: TGTGCCAGCAGCTTCGTAGCGGGGTCCTACGAGCAGTACTTC.

The J gene is TRBJ1-1, the V gene TRBV6-1, with 7 bases lining up with TRBD1. Germline V CDR1 and CDR2: MNHNS, SASEGT. The CDR3 length is 15 residues. V lost 4 bases and J lost 1; bases outside the gene matches: 6. CDR3 region: CASSAGQESNTEAFF. CDR3 DNA sequence: TGTGCCAGCAGTGCAGGACAGGAGTCGAACACTGAAGCTTTCTTT.

V is TRBV15 and J is TRBJ1-1; TRBD1 aligns across 7 bases. CDR3 length equals 18 residues. V lost 0 bases and J lost 1; bases outside the gene matches: 11. Germline-derived CDR1 and CDR2 are LNHNV and YYDKDF (reference sequence). CDR3: CATSRDPGDSFSNTEAFF. CDR3 bases: TGTGCCACCAGCAGAGATCCAGGGGACAGTTTCTCGAACACTGAAGCTTTCTTT. Using reference TRBV15 and TRBJ1-1 for the parts outside the CDR3, the full variable domain is DAMVIQNPRYQVTQFGKPVTLSCSQTLNHNVMYWYQQKSSQAPKLLFHYYDKDFNNEADTPDNFQSRRPNTSFCFLDIRSPGLGDTAMYLCATSRDPGDSFSNTEAFFGQGTRLTVV.

This clonotype was seen a handful of times. The chain uses TRBV7-6 and TRBJ1-1, with D maybe TRBD1 (5 bases). This CDR3 has 15 residues. Germline V gives CDR1 SGHVS, CDR2 FNYEAQ. Trimming left V 5 bases short and J 6 bases short, with 19 bases between. The CDR3 protein is CASSPEQGAPAEAFF. The DNA of the CDR3 is TGTGCCAGCAGCCCTGAGCAAGGGGCGCCAGCTGAAGCTTTCTTT.

The J gene is TRBJ2-7, the V gene TRBV6-5, with 8 nucleotides matching TRBD1. This CDR3 comprises 13 residues. With 5 bases clipped from V and 6 bases from J, the junction kept 6 bases outside the gene matches. Germline-derived CDR1 and CDR2 are MNHEY and SVGAGI. CDR3 coding DNA: TGTGCCAGCAGTCTCCGACAGGGGCTCGAGCAGTACTTC. The encoded protein is CASSLRQGLEQYF.

This clonotype was picked up one time. V gene TRBV20-1 combines with J gene TRBJ1-5, with unresolved D. CDR1 is DFQATT, CDR2 SNEGSKA, per germline (reference sequence). The CDR3 contains 11 residues. V shed 3 bases and J shed 4 bases, with 4 bases lying between them. The CDR3 is CSASQNQPQHF. The CDR3 region has the DNA TGCAGTGCTAGCCAAAATCAGCCCCAGCATTTT.

This clonotype was picked up a small number of times. The chain carries TRBV7-9 and TRBJ1-1, with 7 bases fitting TRBD1. The V gene's germline CDR1 is SEHNR and CDR2 FQNEAQ (reference sequence). The V segment lost 5 bases and the J segment 1 base; nucleotides outside the gene matches: 13. The CDR3 has 17 amino acids. The CDR3 DNA reads as TGTGCCAGCAGCATACCGCGGACAGGCTTGGAGAACACTGAAGCTTTCTTT. It translates to CASSIPRTGLENTEAFF.

The chain has TRBV11-2 and TRBJ2-1; D ambiguous. Germline assignment: CDR1 SGHAT and CDR2 FQNNGV. Trimming took 5 bases from V and 3 from J, leaving 8 bases between them. There are 13 residues in the CDR3. The CDR3 loop reads CASSRARYNEQFF. CDR3 sequence (DNA): TGTGCCAGCAGCAGAGCACGCTACAATGAGCAGTTCTTC.

The table lists this clonotype with a few counts. The chain recombines TRBV7-9 with TRBJ1-2; tentative D call: TRBD1 (5 bases). Germline V gene lookup returns CDR1 SEHNR and CDR2 FQNEAQ (reference sequence). This CDR3 is 15 amino acids long. Trimming stripped 5 bases from V and 3 bases from J, with 16 bases between. CDR3 bases: TGTGCCAGCAGCACCGCGGCGGGGCAGGACTATGGCTACACCTTC. It codes for CASSTAAGQDYGYTF.

This rearrangement joins TRBV6-1 to TRBJ2-5; D may match TRBD1 or TRBD2 (5 bases each). This CDR3 is 13 amino acids long. Germline V gives CDR1 MNHNS, CDR2 SASEGT. V was cut by 6 bases and J by 1 base, with 9 bases left in between. CDR3 in DNA: TGTGCCAGCAGGGGGACCGCCCAAGAGACCCAGTACTTC. This translates into CASRGTAQETQYF.